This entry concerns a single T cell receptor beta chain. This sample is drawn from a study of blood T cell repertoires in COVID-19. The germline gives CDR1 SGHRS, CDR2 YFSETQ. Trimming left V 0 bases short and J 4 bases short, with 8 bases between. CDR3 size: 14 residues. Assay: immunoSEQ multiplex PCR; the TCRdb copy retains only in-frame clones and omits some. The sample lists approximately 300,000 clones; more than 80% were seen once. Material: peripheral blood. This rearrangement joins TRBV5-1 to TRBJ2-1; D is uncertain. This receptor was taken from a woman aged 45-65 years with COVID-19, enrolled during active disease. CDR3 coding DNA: TGCGCCAGCAGCTTGGCAGCGCCGTACAATGAGCAGTTCTTC. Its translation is CASSLAAPYNEQFF.